The TCR beta chain described here comes from a study of T cell responses to AZD1222 COVID-19 vaccine. Whole-study findings and limits: Along spike, vaccine-associated CD4 TCRs were found throughout, with dominance at 160-218 and 743-854. AZD1222 recipients seropositive at baseline numbered only 5 or 6. Donors, mostly white British, included more females; clonal diversity was possibly underestimated.

For this clone: Antigen: not known. The sample contains more than one DNA sequence encoding this CDR3.

Method: immunoSEQ multiplex PCR; TCRdb's copy keeps in-frame clones and lacks some. The repertoire holds fewer than 140,000 clones, with about 90% as singletons. The CDR3 length is 15 residues. V was pared by 2 bases and J by 4 bases, with 5 bases of the junction left unmatched. CDR1 and CDR2 from the germline V gene are KGHSH and LQKENI. Second-dose recipients at about 4 or about 12 weeks were treated as one pooled group. J is TRBJ1-3 and V is TRBV18; 7 bases fit TRBD1. The clonotype originates from an adult who received the AZD1222 COVID-19 vaccine. Sequences were derived from peripheral blood, sampled 28 days after the second AZD1222 dose. The DNA of the CDR3 is TGTGCCAGCTCACCAAGACAGGGAGCCGGAAACACCATATATTTT. It codes for CASSPRQGAGNTIYF.